Listed below are T cell receptor beta chains from one sample, sequenced in a study of blood T cells in healthy people across ages. TCRdb reprocessed the 5' RACE reads with MiXCR, giving one entry per CDR3 protein. The sample yields roughly 1,800,000 distinct CDR3 sequences, 49% seen once. Sequencing was performed on blood. All receptors come from a woman aged 40 to 49 in good health. Both conserved end residues are part of each CDR3. The D gene is left open where the match is weak. Not all rows give a size; the values are once, few, many and, for expanded clones, a class.

V gene: TRBV14
clone size: NA
J gene: TRBJ1-4
D gene: NA
CDR3 protein: CASSQASGRNEKLFF
CDR3 DNA: TGTGCCAGCAGCCAAGCGAGTGGGAGGAATGAAAAACTGTTTTTT

V gene: TRBV28
clone size: NA
J gene: TRBJ2-5
D gene: TRBD2
CDR3 protein: CASKLAGTGETQYF
CDR3 DNA: TGTGCCAGCAAACTAGCGGGGACTGGGGAGACCCAGTACTTC

V gene: TRBV5-1
clone size: NA
J gene: TRBJ2-1
D gene: TRBD2
CDR3 protein: CASSLWTSGGINEQFF
CDR3 DNA: TGCGCCAGCAGCTTGTGGACTAGCGGGGGGATCAATGAGCAGTTCTTC

V gene: TRBV6-2/TRBV6-3
clone size: NA
J gene: TRBJ1-5
D gene: TRBD1
CDR3 protein: CASSYSYRGLGQPQHF
CDR3 DNA: TGTGCCAGCAGTTACTCGTACAGGGGGCTCGGTCAGCCCCAGCATTTT

V gene: TRBV4-1
clone size: NA
J gene: TRBJ1-5
D gene: TRBD1
CDR3 protein: CASSQDQGQGFHQPQHF
CDR3 DNA: TGCGCCAGCAGCCAAGATCAGGGACAGGGGTTTCATCAGCCCCAGCATTTT

V gene: TRBV28
clone size: once
J gene: TRBJ1-2
D gene: NA
CDR3 protein: CASSSLPTGQGYTF
CDR3 DNA: TGTGCCAGCAGTTCACTACCTACAGGGCAAGGCTACACCTTC

V gene: TRBV20-1
clone size: NA
J gene: TRBJ2-7
D gene: NA
CDR3 protein: CSATDRTEQYF
CDR3 DNA: TGCAGTGCTACAGACAGAACCGAGCAGTACTTC

V gene: TRBV5-4
clone size: NA
J gene: TRBJ2-1
D gene: NA
CDR3 protein: CASSLVGVGVDEQFF
CDR3 DNA: TGTGCCAGCAGCTTGGTCGGGGTGGGGGTTGATGAGCAGTTCTTC

V gene: TRBV7-9
clone size: NA
J gene: TRBJ1-1
D gene: NA
CDR3 protein: CASSRDGIWNTEAFF
CDR3 DNA: TGTGCCAGCAGTCGAGACGGAATTTGGAACACTGAAGCTTTCTTT

V gene: TRBV29-1
clone size: NA
J gene: TRBJ2-1
D gene: TRBD2
CDR3 protein: CSADGGVSTYNEQFF
CDR3 DNA: TGCAGCGCTGATGGGGGGGTGAGTACCTACAATGAGCAGTTCTTC

V gene: TRBV11-2
clone size: NA
J gene: TRBJ2-2
D gene: NA
CDR3 protein: CASSSDRGGELFF
CDR3 DNA: TGTGCCAGCAGCTCCGATAGGGGCGGGGAGCTGTTTTTT

V gene: TRBV4-3
clone size: NA
J gene: TRBJ2-2
D gene: NA
CDR3 protein: CASSSRPGGPNTGELFF
CDR3 DNA: TGCGCCAGCAGCTCAAGGCCGGGGGGCCCGAACACCGGGGAGCTGTTTTTT

V gene: TRBV4-3
clone size: NA
J gene: TRBJ2-5
D gene: NA
CDR3 protein: CASTPSGGDQETQYF
CDR3 DNA: TGCGCCAGCACCCCTAGTGGGGGAGACCAAGAGACCCAGTACTTC

V gene: TRBV27
clone size: NA
J gene: TRBJ1-5
D gene: NA
CDR3 protein: CASSLSGSEPQHF
CDR3 DNA: TGTGCCAGCAGTTTGTCTGGGTCCGAGCCCCAGCATTTT

V gene: TRBV20-1
clone size: few
J gene: TRBJ2-5
D gene: TRBD2
CDR3 protein: CSADVTSGGTQYF
CDR3 DNA: TGCAGTGCCGATGTGACTAGCGGGGGTACCCAGTACTTC

V gene: TRBV12-3/TRBV12-4
clone size: NA
J gene: TRBJ2-7
D gene: TRBD1
CDR3 protein: CASSKGTGGSYEQYF
CDR3 DNA: TGTGCCAGCAGTAAAGGGACAGGAGGATCCTACGAGCAGTACTTC

V gene: TRBV7-9
clone size: few
J gene: TRBJ1-2
D gene: NA
CDR3 protein: CASSRGREGRKDYGYTF
CDR3 DNA: TGTGCCAGCAGTCGCGGGCGCGAAGGTAGAAAAGACTATGGCTACACCTTC

V gene: TRBV11-2
clone size: few
J gene: TRBJ2-1
D gene: TRBD2
CDR3 protein: CATGGGNGEQFF
CDR3 DNA: TGTGCCACGGGCGGGGGGAACGGTGAGCAGTTCTTC

V gene: TRBV3-1
clone size: NA
J gene: TRBJ2-7
D gene: NA
CDR3 protein: CASSQGQVLEQYF
CDR3 DNA: TGTGCCAGCAGCCAAGGACAGGTTTTAGAGCAGTACTTC

V gene: TRBV20-1
clone size: NA
J gene: TRBJ2-7
D gene: NA
CDR3 protein: CSAPQQSSYEQYF
CDR3 DNA: TGCAGTGCTCCTCAGCAGAGCTCCTACGAGCAGTACTTC

V gene: TRBV28
clone size: NA
J gene: TRBJ2-3
D gene: NA
CDR3 protein: CASSSPVTRETQYF
CDR3 DNA: TGTGCCAGCAGTTCCCCAGTAACCCGAGAGACGCAGTATTTT

V gene: TRBV5-1
clone size: few
J gene: TRBJ2-3
D gene: TRBD2
CDR3 protein: CASTSAGVATDTQYF
CDR3 DNA: TGCGCCAGCACTTCTGCGGGGGTCGCCACAGATACGCAGTATTTT

V gene: TRBV6-4
clone size: NA
J gene: TRBJ2-7
D gene: TRBD2
CDR3 protein: CASSDTATSVNSYEQYF
CDR3 DNA: TGTGCCAGCAGTGACACTGCTACTAGCGTGAACTCCTACGAGCAGTACTTC

V gene: TRBV6-5
clone size: few
J gene: TRBJ1-4
D gene: NA
CDR3 protein: CASSYSANEKLFF
CDR3 DNA: TGTGCCAGCAGTTACTCGGCTAATGAAAAACTGTTTTTT

V gene: TRBV6-1
clone size: NA
J gene: TRBJ2-5
D gene: TRBD1
CDR3 protein: CASSAAGGPQETQYF
CDR3 DNA: TGTGCCAGCAGTGCTGCAGGGGGCCCTCAAGAGACCCAGTACTTC

V gene: TRBV12-5
clone size: few
J gene: TRBJ2-5
D gene: TRBD2
CDR3 protein: CASGLAETSGARETQYF
CDR3 DNA: TGTGCTAGCGGTTTGGCAGAGACTAGCGGGGCGAGGGAGACCCAGTACTTC

V gene: TRBV29-1
clone size: NA
J gene: TRBJ2-5
D gene: NA
CDR3 protein: CSVEMTRQGAQYF
CDR3 DNA: TGCAGCGTTGAAATGACACGCCAAGGGGCCCAGTACTTC

V gene: TRBV20-1
clone size: few
J gene: TRBJ2-1
D gene: TRBD2
CDR3 protein: CSASRGGNNEQFF
CDR3 DNA: TGCAGTGCTAGTCGCGGGGGGAACAATGAGCAGTTCTTC

V gene: TRBV12-3/TRBV12-4
clone size: NA
J gene: TRBJ2-5
D gene: NA
CDR3 protein: CASSRSLEKLVETQYF
CDR3 DNA: TGTGCCAGCAGTCGATCCCTTGAGAAGCTAGTAGAGACCCAGTACTTC

V gene: TRBV7-9
clone size: NA
J gene: TRBJ1-2
D gene: NA
CDR3 protein: CASSKDGDYGYTF
CDR3 DNA: TGTGCCAGCAGCAAGGACGGAGACTATGGCTACACCTTC

V gene: TRBV28
clone size: NA
J gene: TRBJ2-1
D gene: TRBD1
CDR3 protein: CASRTGQDYNEQFF
CDR3 DNA: TGTGCCAGCAGGACAGGACAGGATTACAATGAGCAGTTCTTC